Listed here are 6 T cell receptor beta chains from one sample, sequenced in a study of blood T cell repertoires in COVID-19. Method: immunoSEQ multiplex PCR; TCRdb's copy keeps in-frame clones and lacks some. The data contain 200,000 to 250,000 clones, under 90% of them singletons. Specimen: peripheral blood. These receptor sequences come from a woman aged 80 or over with acute or convalescent COVID-19.

This clone was seen only a few times. The V gene is TRBV7-9, the J gene TRBJ2-3; TRBD1 aligns across 7 bases. CDR1 SEHNR and CDR2 FQNEAQ come from the germline V gene (reference sequence). The CDR3 contains 15 residues. V lost 5 bases and J lost 0; bases outside the gene matches: 5. The CDR3 protein is CASSTGTASTDTQYF. CDR3 sequence (DNA): TGTGCCAGCAGCACCGGGACAGCAAGCACAGATACGCAGTATTTT.

The gene calls are TRBV24-1 and TRBJ2-7; 11 bases line up with TRBD2. V dropped 2 bases and J dropped 2; count of bases not matched to a gene: 4. This CDR3 has 16 amino acids. CDR1 and CDR2 from the germline V gene are KGHDR and SFDVKD. Written as DNA, the CDR3 is TGTGCCACCAGTGATTGGGCTAGCGGGGGGACCTACGAGCAGTACTTC. This translates into CATSDWASGGTYEQYF.

The CDR3 here is CATELANQPQHF. The CDR3 DNA is TGTGCCACCGAGTTAGCGAATCAGCCCCAGCATTTT. The V call is TRBV28, the J call TRBJ1-5; D uncertain. Germline V lookup: CDR1 MDHEN, CDR2 SYDVKM. The CDR3 sequence is 12 residues long. V lost 10 bases and J 4 bases, leaving 11 bases between the germline ends.

This clone showed up just a few times. The chain combines TRBV6-6 with TRBJ1-2; 10 nucleotides align to TRBD1. The trim removed 4 bases at V and 6 bases at J, leaving 8 bases unmatched. This CDR3 has 15 amino acids. Per germline, CDR1 MNHNY and CDR2 SVGAGI (reference sequence). The CDR3 bases are TGTGCCAGCAGTTTACCTCGGACAGGGGGGGATGGCTACACCTTC. It translates to CASSLPRTGGDGYTF.

The chain links TRBV30 to TRBJ1-6; 8 bases map to TRBD1. Losses at the gene ends were 0 bases for V and 5 bases for J; bases not matched to a gene: 3. CDR3 size: 15 residues. Per germline, CDR1 GTSNPN and CDR2 SVGIG (reference sequence). The chain's CDR3 is CAWSVGQGNNSPLHF. The CDR3 DNA is TGTGCCTGGAGTGTAGGACAGGGAAATAATTCACCCCTCCACTTT.

The rearrangement joins TRBV2 to TRBJ2-2, with 9 bases lining up with TRBD1. This CDR3 region has 16 residues. Germline CDR1 and CDR2: SNHLY and FYNNEI. Unmatched junction bases numbered 7, after V lost 5 bases and J lost 3 bases. The CDR3 sequence is CASSKPTGGYTGELFF. The CDR3 DNA sequence: TGTGCCAGCAGTAAACCGACAGGGGGTTACACCGGGGAGCTGTTTTTT.